The clone carrying this T cell receptor (beta chain) has a handful of counts. Antigen specificity is unknown. The sample is drawn from a study of blood T cells in healthy people across ages. Regarding the study as a whole: PBMCs went unsorted, and a conclusive naive versus antigen-experienced comparison was therefore prevented.

A J-beta primer mix and a sample-barcoded 5' primer were used in a second PCR of about 7 to 12 cycles. MiXCR, applied by TCRdb to the 5' RACE reads, yields one record per CDR3 protein. The top ten hold roughly 3.5% of the sample, which has more than 450,000 distinct CDR3 sequences, about 28% seen once. The V end was cut by 3 bases, the J end by 7 bases, with 11 bases between. The CDR3 is 13 residues long. Germline V lookup: CDR1 KGHDR, CDR2 SFDVKD. Another study also made use of these data, one on T cells of mothers and their children. This second study notes: Three healthy Caucasian mothers served as donors, and their six children did as well.

Sample: blood. This receptor was obtained from a boy between 2 and 10 years old in good health. The chain employs TRBV24-1 and TRBJ1-2; no clear D. The CDR3 sequence: CATSDGVGSGYTF. The DNA for the CDR3 is TGTGCCACCAGTGATGGAGTGGGGTCTGGCTACACCTTC.